Listed here are 10 T cell receptor beta chains from one sample, sequenced in a study of blood T cell repertoires in COVID-19. Using immunoSEQ multiplex PCR, the repertoire was profiled, and TCRdb retains in-frame clones only, with some absent. The sample has 250,000 or so clones; approximately 80% are singletons. Sequencing was done on a sample of PBMCs or T cells enriched from blood (not recorded which). These receptors came from a man aged 55 to 69 who had recovered from COVID-19.

Only one count was recorded for this clone. This chain links TRBV4-3 with TRBJ2-1, with 8 bases fitting TRBD1. Germline lookup yields CDR1 LGHNA and CDR2 YSLEER. This CDR3 has 15 residues. V lost 4 bases, J lost 4 bases, and 6 bases stayed unmatched. Written as DNA, the CDR3 is TGCGCCAGCAGCCCCCGGGACAGGAGTTACAATGAGCAGTTCTTC. Translation gives CASSPRDRSYNEQFF.

The chain has TRBV5-4 and TRBJ2-3; D is perhaps TRBD1 (6 bases). In germline, CDR1 is SGHNT, CDR2 YYREEE (reference sequence). This CDR3 comprises 15 residues. V shed 5 bases and J shed 2 bases, with 15 bases lying between them. CDR3 DNA sequence: TGTGCCAGCAGTTGGGGGCAGGGAGACACAGATACGCAGTATTTT. Translating gives CASSWGQGDTDTQYF. Complete variable domain (other parts from reference TRBV5-4 and TRBJ2-3): ETGVTQSPTHLIKTRGQQVTLRCSSQSGHNTVSWYQQALGQGPQFIFQYYREEENGRGNFPPRFSGLQFPNYSSELNVNALELDDSALYLCASSWGQGDTDTQYFGPGTRLTVL.

The chain couples TRBV3-1 (or the pseudogene TRBV3-2) to TRBJ1-1, with D uncertain. This CDR3 has 13 amino acids. CDR1 and CDR2 (germline): LGHDT, YNNKEL (reference sequence). V was trimmed by 2 bases and J by 1 base, leaving 5 bases between them. The CDR3 sequence: CASSQNRNTEAFF. As DNA, the CDR3 is TGTGCCAGCAGCCAAAACAGGAACACTGAAGCTTTCTTT.

The rearrangement uses TRBV5-6 and TRBJ1-6; 8 nucleotides match TRBD1. This CDR3 contains 16 residues. The V gene end was trimmed by 5 bases and the J gene end by 5 bases; junction bases not matched to a gene: 9. From germline, CDR1 is SGHDT and CDR2 YYEEEE. CDR3 in amino acids: CASSWGQAGHNSPLHF. The CDR3, as DNA: TGTGCCAGCAGTTGGGGACAGGCCGGGCATAATTCACCCCTCCACTTT.

CDR3 DNA sequence: TGCGCCAGCAGCCAAGATCAAGGGGTGGGGTGGGGAGAGACCCAGTACTTC. Translation: CASSQDQGVGWGETQYF. This chain joins TRBV4-3 and TRBJ2-5; possible D gene TRBD1, 5 bases. Per the germline V gene, CDR1 is LGHNA and CDR2 is YSLEER. The CDR3 loop spans 17 amino acids. V lost 0 bases, J lost 4 bases, and 18 bases lay in between.

The V and J genes are TRBV3-1 (or the pseudogene TRBV3-2) and TRBJ2-2; 13 positions match TRBD2. Germline-derived CDR1 and CDR2 are LGHDT and YNNKEL (reference sequence). V shed 6 bases and J 10 bases; nucleotides not matched to a gene: 8. The CDR3 contains 15 residues. The CDR3 DNA is TGTGCCAGCAGTGAAGGGACTAGCGGGGTCGAGGAGCTGTTTTTT. It is translated as CASSEGTSGVEELFF.

The chain couples TRBV12-5 to TRBJ2-5, with 12 bases identical to TRBD2. CDR1 and CDR2 from the germline V gene are LGHNT and FRNRAP. This CDR3 has 16 residues. J lost 5 bases, V lost 3 bases, and 7 bases had no gene match. Here the CDR3 DNA reads TGTGCTAGTGGTTTCGTAGCTAGCGGGGGGGATGAGACCCAGTACTTC. Protein product: CASGFVASGGDETQYF.

The chain combines TRBV11-3 with TRBJ1-1; 7 positions match TRBD1. The CDR3 consists of 14 residues. The germline gives CDR1 SGHNT, CDR2 YENEEA. Trimming cost V 3 bases and J 4 bases; bases outside gene matches: 5. The CDR3 reads CASSLTTGSTEAFF. The CDR3 DNA reads as TGTGCCAGCAGCTTGACGACAGGGTCCACTGAAGCTTTCTTT.

This chain joins TRBV3-1 (or the pseudogene TRBV3-2) and TRBJ1-4, with a tentative D call TRBD1 (6 bases). The V gene lost 7 bases and the J gene lost 5 bases, with 14 bases spanning the gap. Germline loops: CDR1 LGHDT, CDR2 YNNKEL (reference sequence). CDR3 size: 14 residues. The CDR3 is CASTPDRRNEKLFF. The CDR3 DNA reads TGTGCCAGCACCCCGGACAGACGGAATGAAAAACTGTTTTTT.

V gene TRBV6-6 combines with J gene TRBJ2-5, with 9 bases that match TRBD2. Germline V gene data show CDR1 as MNHNY and CDR2 as SVGAGI (reference sequence). This CDR3 is built from 14 residues. V was pared by 7 bases and J by 0 bases, with 3 bases of the junction left unmatched. The CDR3 reads CASTERGDQETQYF. For the CDR3, the DNA is TGTGCCAGCACCGAGCGGGGGGACCAAGAGACCCAGTACTTC.